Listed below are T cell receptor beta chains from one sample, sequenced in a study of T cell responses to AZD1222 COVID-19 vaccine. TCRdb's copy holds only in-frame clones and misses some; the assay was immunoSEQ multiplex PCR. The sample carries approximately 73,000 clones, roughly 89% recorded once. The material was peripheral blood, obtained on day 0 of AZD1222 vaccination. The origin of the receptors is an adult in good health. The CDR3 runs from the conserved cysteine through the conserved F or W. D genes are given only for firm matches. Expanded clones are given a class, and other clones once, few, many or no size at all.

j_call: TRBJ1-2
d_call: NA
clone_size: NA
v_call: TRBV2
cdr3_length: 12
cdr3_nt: TGTGCCAGCAAGGAAGGCAACTATGGCTACACCTTC
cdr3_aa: CASKEGNYGYTF

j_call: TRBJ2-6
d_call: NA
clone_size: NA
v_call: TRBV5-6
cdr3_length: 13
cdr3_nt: TGTGCAGTCGGATCAACTGGGGCCAACGTCCTGACTTTC
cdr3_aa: CAVGSTGANVLTF

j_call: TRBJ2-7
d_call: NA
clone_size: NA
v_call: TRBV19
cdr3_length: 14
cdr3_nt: TGTGCCAGTAGTATAGTGGGTGGAGGCTACGAGCAGTACTTC
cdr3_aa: CASSIVGGGYEQYF

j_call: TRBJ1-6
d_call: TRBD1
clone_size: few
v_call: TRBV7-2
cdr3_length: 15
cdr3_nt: TGTGCCAGCAGCTTTGGGACAGGGTATAATTCACCCCTCCACTTT
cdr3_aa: CASSFGTGYNSPLHF

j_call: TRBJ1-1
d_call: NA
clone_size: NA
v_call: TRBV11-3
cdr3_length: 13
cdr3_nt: TGTGCCAGCAGCCCCGGATTGAACACTGAAGCTTTCTTT
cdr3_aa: CASSPGLNTEAFF

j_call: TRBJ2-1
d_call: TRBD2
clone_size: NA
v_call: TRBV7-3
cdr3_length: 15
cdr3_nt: TGTGCCAGCAGCTTAACCGGGGGGAATAAAAATGAGCAGTTCTTC
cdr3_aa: CASSLTGGNKNEQFF

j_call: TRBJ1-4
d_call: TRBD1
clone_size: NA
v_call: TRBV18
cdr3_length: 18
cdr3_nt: TGTGCCAGCTCCCGATTTGAAAGACAGGGGGGCACTAATGAAAAACTGTTTTTT
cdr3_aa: CASSRFERQGGTNEKLFF

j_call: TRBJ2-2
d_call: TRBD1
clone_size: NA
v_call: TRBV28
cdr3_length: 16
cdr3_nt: TGTGCCAGCAGTTCCCCGGGACAGGCGGGCACCGGGGAGCTGTTTTTT
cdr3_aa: CASSSPGQAGTGELFF

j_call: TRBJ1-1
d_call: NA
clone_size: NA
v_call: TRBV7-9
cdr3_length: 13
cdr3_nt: TGTGCCAGCAGGTCCGACAGATACACTGAAGCTTTCTTT
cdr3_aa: CASRSDRYTEAFF

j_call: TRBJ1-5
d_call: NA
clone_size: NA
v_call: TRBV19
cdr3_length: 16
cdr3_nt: TGTGCCAGTAGTATGAGCGGAGGGAGGGACAATCAGCCCCAGCATTTT
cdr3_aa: CASSMSGGRDNQPQHF

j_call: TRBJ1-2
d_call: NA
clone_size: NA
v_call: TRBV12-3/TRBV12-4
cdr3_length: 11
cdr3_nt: TGTGCCAGCAGTTACAGCGGAGGCTACACCTTC
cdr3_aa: CASSYSGGYTF

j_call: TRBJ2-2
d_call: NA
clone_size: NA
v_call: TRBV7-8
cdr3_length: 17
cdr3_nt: TGTGCCAGCAGCTTAGCGGGGTCGACAGGTCACGTCGGGGAGCTGTTTTTT
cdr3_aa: CASSLAGSTGHVGELFF

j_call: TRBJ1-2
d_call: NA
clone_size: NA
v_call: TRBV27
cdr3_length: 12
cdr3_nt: TGTGCCAGCAGTTGGGCATCTGGTGGCTACACCTTC
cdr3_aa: CASSWASGGYTF

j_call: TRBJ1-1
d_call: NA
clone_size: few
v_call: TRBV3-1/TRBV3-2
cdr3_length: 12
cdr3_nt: TGTGCCAGCAGCCATCCCTCGAACGGAGCTTTCTTT
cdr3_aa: CASSHPSNGAFF

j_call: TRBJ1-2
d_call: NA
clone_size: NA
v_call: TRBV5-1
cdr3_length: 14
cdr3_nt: TGCGCCAGCAGCCCCCTGACAGCTAACTATGGCTACACCTTC
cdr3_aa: CASSPLTANYGYTF

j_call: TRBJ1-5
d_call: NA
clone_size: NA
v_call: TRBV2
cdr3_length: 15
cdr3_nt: TGTGCCAGCAAATTCAGGGCTGGGAGGAATCAGCCCCAGCATTTT
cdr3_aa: CASKFRAGRNQPQHF

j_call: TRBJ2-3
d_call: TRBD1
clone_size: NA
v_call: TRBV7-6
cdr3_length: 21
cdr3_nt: TGTGCCAGCAGCTCACAGGGGGGACAGGGAGGAGGTATAGCGGGCACAGATACGCAGTATTTT
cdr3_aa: CASSSQGGQGGGIAGTDTQYF

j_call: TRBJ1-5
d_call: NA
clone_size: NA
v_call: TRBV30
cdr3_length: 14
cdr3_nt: TGTGCCTGGAGTGTACTAGGGGGTGGACAGCCCCAGCATTTT
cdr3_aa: CAWSVLGGGQPQHF

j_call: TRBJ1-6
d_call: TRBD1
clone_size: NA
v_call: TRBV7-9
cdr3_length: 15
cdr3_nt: TGTGCCAGCAGCGCCGGGACAGGGTATAATTCACCCCTCCACTTT
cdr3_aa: CASSAGTGYNSPLHF

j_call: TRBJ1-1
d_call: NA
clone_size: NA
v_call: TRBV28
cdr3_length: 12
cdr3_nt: TGTGCCAGCAGCCTCCGGGACTGGGAAGCTTTCTTT
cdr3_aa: CASSLRDWEAFF

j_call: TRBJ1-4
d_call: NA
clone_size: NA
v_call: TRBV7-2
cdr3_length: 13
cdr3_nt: TGTGCCAGCAGCTTTAGCCCGGGGGAAAAACTGTTTTTT
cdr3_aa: CASSFSPGEKLFF

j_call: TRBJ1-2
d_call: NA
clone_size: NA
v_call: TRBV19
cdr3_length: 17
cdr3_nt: TGTGCCAGTAGTACCCTCGGGAGTGGCAGCGGGGGCTATGGCTACACCTTC
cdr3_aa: CASSTLGSGSGGYGYTF

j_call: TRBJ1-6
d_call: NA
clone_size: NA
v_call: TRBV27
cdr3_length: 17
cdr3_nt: TGTGCCAGCAGCCGTGGACGACTAAGCTCCTATAATTCACCCCTCCACTTT
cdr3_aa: CASSRGRLSSYNSPLHF

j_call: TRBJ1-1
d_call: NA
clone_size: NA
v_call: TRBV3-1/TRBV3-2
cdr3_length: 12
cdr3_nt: TGTGCCAGCAGCCAAGGTCGGGGTGAAGCTTTCTTT
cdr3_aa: CASSQGRGEAFF

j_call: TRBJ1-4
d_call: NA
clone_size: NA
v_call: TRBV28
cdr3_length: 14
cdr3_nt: TGTGCCAGCAGTCCCACTGGGGGTGGGGAAAAACTGTTTTTT
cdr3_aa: CASSPTGGGEKLFF

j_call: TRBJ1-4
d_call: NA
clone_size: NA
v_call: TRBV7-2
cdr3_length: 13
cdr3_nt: TGTGCCAGCAGCCGACAGCGTAATGAAAAACTGTTTTTT
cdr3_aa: CASSRQRNEKLFF

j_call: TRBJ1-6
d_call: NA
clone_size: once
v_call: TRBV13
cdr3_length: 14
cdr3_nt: TGTGCCAGCCGGATTAGGGAATATAATTCACCCCTCCACTTT
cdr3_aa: CASRIREYNSPLHF

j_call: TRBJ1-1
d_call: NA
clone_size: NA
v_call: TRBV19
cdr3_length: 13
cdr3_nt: TGTGCTTCTTCGGCGTTCATGAACACTGAAGCTTTCTTT
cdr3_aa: CASSAFMNTEAFF

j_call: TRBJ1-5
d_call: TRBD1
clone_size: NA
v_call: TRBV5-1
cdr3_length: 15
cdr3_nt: TGCGCCAGCAGCCCGGGACAGGGGGTGCCTCAGCCCCAGCATTTT
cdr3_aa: CASSPGQGVPQPQHF

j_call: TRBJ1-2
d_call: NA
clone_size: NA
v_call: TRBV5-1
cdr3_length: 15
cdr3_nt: TGCGCCAGCACGCCCAGGGGACCCGACGTGGATGGCTACACCTTC
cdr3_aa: CASTPRGPDVDGYTF

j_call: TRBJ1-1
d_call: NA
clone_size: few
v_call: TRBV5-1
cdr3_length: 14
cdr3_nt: TGCGCCAGCAGCTTATGGGGACAGAACACTGAAGCTTTCTTT
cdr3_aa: CASSLWGQNTEAFF